This T cell receptor (beta chain) came from a study of shared clonotypes between healthy human individuals. Whole-study context: Donor ages ranged 18 to 49 years: a couple of women, a few men. Points from the study as a whole: Larger estimated richness was generally seen in naive subsets than in memory subsets.

It was into CD45RA+ naive and CD45RA-negative memory subsets that the CD4+ cells were split. The ends lost 5 bases at V and 0 bases at J; junction bases unmatched: 7. The CDR3 has 15 residues. Germline V gives CDR1 SQVTM, CDR2 ANQGSEA. Investigators spread the genomic DNA of each subset evenly over several immunoSEQ plates. Here immunoSEQ multiplex PCR was the method, and the copy in TCRdb shows in-frame clones only, minus some. The repertoire holds millions of clones, with more than 85% as singletons. Worth noting for this clone: The antigen remains undetermined.

This chain links TRBV29-1 with TRBJ2-3; TRBD2 aligns across 8 bases. The receptor's source is a man younger than 30 in good health. Some clones in this sample may be carry-over from other donors' samples. The sample comprised naive CD4+ T cells from PBMCs. As to subset: CD45RA+ positively selected. This CDR3 reads CSVLILAASTDTQYF. The CDR3 nucleotides are TGCAGCGTTCTAATACTAGCGGCAAGCACAGATACGCAGTATTTT.